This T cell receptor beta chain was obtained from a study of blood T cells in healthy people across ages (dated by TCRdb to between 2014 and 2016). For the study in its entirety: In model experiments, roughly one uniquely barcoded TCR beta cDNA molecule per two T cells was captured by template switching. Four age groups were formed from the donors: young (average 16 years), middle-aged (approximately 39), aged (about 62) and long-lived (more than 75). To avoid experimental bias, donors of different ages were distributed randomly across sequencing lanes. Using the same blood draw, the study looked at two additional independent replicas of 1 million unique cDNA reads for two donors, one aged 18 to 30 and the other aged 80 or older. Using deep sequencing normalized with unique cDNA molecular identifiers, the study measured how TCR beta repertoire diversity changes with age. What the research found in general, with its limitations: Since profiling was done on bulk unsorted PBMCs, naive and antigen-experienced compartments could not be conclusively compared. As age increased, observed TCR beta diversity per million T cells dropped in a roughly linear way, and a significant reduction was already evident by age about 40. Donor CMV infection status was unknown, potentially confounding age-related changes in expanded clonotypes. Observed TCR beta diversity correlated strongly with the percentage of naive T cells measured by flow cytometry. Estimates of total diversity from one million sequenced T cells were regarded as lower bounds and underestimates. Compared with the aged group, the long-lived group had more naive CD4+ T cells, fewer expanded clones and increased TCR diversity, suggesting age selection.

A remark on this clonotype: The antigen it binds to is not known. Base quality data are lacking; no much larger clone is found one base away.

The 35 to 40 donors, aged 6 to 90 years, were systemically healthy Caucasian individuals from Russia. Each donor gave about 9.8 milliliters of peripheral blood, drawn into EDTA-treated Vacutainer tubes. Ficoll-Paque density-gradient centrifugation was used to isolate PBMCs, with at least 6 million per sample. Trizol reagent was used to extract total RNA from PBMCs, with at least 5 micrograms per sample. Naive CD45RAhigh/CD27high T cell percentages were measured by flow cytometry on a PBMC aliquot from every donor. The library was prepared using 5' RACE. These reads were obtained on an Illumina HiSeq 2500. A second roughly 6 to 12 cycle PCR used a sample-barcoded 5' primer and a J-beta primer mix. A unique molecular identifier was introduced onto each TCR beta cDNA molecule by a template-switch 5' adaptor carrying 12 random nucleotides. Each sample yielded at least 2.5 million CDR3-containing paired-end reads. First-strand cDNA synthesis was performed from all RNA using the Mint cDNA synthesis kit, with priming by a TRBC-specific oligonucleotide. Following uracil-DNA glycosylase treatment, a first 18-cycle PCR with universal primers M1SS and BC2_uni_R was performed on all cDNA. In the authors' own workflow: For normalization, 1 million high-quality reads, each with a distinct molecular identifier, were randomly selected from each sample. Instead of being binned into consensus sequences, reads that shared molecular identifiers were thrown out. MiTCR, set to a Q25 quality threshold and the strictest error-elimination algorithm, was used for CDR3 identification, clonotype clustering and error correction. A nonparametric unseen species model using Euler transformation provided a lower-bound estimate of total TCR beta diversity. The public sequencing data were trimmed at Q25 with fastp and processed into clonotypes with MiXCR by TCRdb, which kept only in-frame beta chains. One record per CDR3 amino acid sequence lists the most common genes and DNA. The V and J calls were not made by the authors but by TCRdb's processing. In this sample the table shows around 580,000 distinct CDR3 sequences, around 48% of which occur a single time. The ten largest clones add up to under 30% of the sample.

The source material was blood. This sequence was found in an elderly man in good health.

CDR3 reads: CSAGKPSGPTYEQYF. The DNA is as follows: TGCAGTGCTGGGAAGCCTAGCGGGCCTACCTACGAGCAGTACTTC. The sequence joins TRBV20-1 to TRBJ2-7, with TRBD2 matching 8 junction bases. Trimming leaves V shorter by 5 bases and J shorter by 2 bases, with the junction holding 11 bases beyond the gene matches. The germline V gene (reference sequence) yields DFQATT for CDR1 and SNEGSKA for CDR2. Spanning cysteine to phenylalanine, the CDR3 consists of 15 amino acids. The retained sequence is limited to the CDR3, 45 bases, with the frame set at the first base.